This entry concerns a single T cell receptor (beta chain). It lacks a known antigen. No quality values exist for individual bases; no much larger clone is one base distant. Libraries came from the immunoSEQ multiplex PCR assay. TCRdb mirrors the immuneACCESS table, restricted to in-frame sequences. Some clones are absent from its copies; in checked studies, under half trace to an unresolved V gene, and the reason for the others is unknown. A total of 39,000 or so clones appear in this sample, around 93% of them only once. The top ten clones comprise 7.5% to 10% of the sample. The sample belongs to a study of T cell changes during pregnancy in multiple sclerosis (dated by TCRdb to the late 2010s). With regard to the full study: The study looked at changes in the T cell repertoire across pregnancy in women with multiple sclerosis.

At the junction V is shortened by 0 bases and J by 2 bases, with 9 bases in between. Counted from cysteine to phenylalanine, this CDR3 has 15 amino acids. The entry retains the CDR3 DNA only, 45 bases that are in frame from base 1. CDR1 and CDR2, per the germline V gene, are MNHEY and SVGAGI. The receptor comes from a female donor with multiple sclerosis, enrolled in a pregnancy study. The rearranged segments are TRBV6-5 and TRBJ2-3; a tentative D call is TRBD1 (5 bases match). This specimen consisted of CD8+ T cells from peripheral blood mononuclear cells, obtained in the third trimester of pregnancy. CDR3 loop: CASSYSPTATDTQYF. The sequence in DNA is TGTGCCAGCAGTTACTCACCGACAGCCACAGATACGCAGTATTTT.